These 20 T cell receptor beta chains came from one sample sequenced in a study of CD8+CD57+ T cells in acquired aplastic anemia. Whoever was chosen for sequencing had shown CD8+CD57+ cell expansion by flow cytometry. Genomic DNA provided the template from which TCR beta VDJ and CDR3 profiles were obtained. TCRdb re-called the reads through MiXCR, storing one row per CDR3 protein. Of under 200,000 distinct CDR3 sequences listed, about half are singletons. Sequenced material: sorted CD4+, CD8+, or CD8+CD57+ T cells (not recorded which) from PBMCs. Receptors originate from a human donor with aplastic anemia.

This clonotype was found a few times. The genes are TRBV30 and TRBJ2-6; 9 bases match TRBD2. This CDR3 has 19 amino acids. V gave up 4 bases and J gave up 0 bases; unmatched junction bases: 13. Germline V gene lookup returns CDR1 GTSNPN and CDR2 SVGIG (reference sequence). The CDR3 loop is CAWMSWLAGSPSGANVLTF. The CDR3 DNA sequence: TGTGCCTGGATGTCATGGCTAGCGGGGTCACCCTCTGGGGCCAACGTCCTGACTTTC. Drawing the rest from reference TRBV30 and TRBJ2-6, the complete variable domain is SQTIHQWPATLVQPVGSPLSLECTVEGTSNPNLYWYRQAAGRGLQLLFYSVGIGQISSEVPQNLSASRPQDRQFILSSKKLLLSDSGFYLCAWMSWLAGSPSGANVLTFGAGSRLTVL.

The chain links TRBV9 to TRBJ1-6; D gene unclear. V lost 0 bases and J lost 9, with 16 bases in between. CDR3 length: 16 residues. In germline, CDR1 is SGDLS, CDR2 YYNGEE. This CDR3 reads CASSVDPTSVGSPLHF. CDR3 nucleotide sequence: TGTGCCAGCAGCGTAGATCCGACAAGCGTGGGTTCACCCCTCCACTTT.

CDR3 amino acids: CASSLGTSGGKETQYF. As DNA, the CDR3 is TGTGCCAGCAGCTTAGGGACTAGCGGGGGGAAAGAGACCCAGTACTTC. The chain is built from TRBV7-2 and TRBJ2-5; TRBD2 agrees at 14 bases. From germline, CDR1 is SGHTA and CDR2 FQGNSA. The CDR3 length is 16 residues. With 1 base clipped from V and 3 bases from J, the junction kept 1 base outside the gene matches.

The table lists this clonotype with many counts. V usage is TRBV20-1 and J usage is TRBJ2-7; D gene ambiguous. The germline V gene encodes CDR1 DFQATT and CDR2 SNEGSKA (reference sequence). There are 14 residues in the CDR3. The germline V and J ends were trimmed by 6 bases and 0 bases, with 15 bases remaining between them. The CDR3 spells CSAHPGSSSYEQYF. The CDR3 DNA reads TGCAGTGCCCATCCGGGCAGCAGCTCCTACGAGCAGTACTTC.

This chain joins TRBV7-9 and TRBJ1-6; the match to TRBD1 covers 7 bases. In germline, CDR1 is SEHNR, CDR2 FQNEAQ (reference sequence). The CDR3 contains 13 residues. The J segment lost 9 bases and the V segment lost 9 bases, leaving 8 bases of the junction unmatched. The CDR3 coding sequence is TGTGCCAGTGGACAGGTGGGATCTTCACCCCTCCACTTT. It encodes CASGQVGSSPLHF.

The chain uses TRBV2 and TRBJ2-1; D is possibly TRBD1 (5 bases). Trimming left V 6 bases short and J 11 bases short, with 20 bases between. Germline CDR1 SNHLY, CDR2 FYNNEI. The CDR3 covers 14 residues. The DNA for the CDR3 is TGTGCCAGCAGAGTGATGGAGACAGATTTGAAGCAGTTCTTC. This translates into CASRVMETDLKQFF.

This clonotype was found many times. The chain has TRBV9 and TRBJ1-4; D is possibly TRBD1 (6 bases). The CDR3 is made up of 12 amino acids. From germline, CDR1 is SGDLS and CDR2 YYNGEE. V lost 0 bases and J lost 10, with 7 bases in between. In nucleotides, the CDR3 is TGTGCCAGCAGCGTAGAAGGGGGAAAACTGTTTTTT. It encodes CASSVEGGKLFF.

The rearrangement joins TRBV19 to TRBJ2-1, with a tentative D call TRBD1 (5 bases). V was cut by 4 bases and J by 4 bases, with 5 bases left in between. The CDR3 spans 12 residues. Germline-derived CDR1 and CDR2 are LNHDA and SQIVND (reference sequence). The CDR3, as DNA: TGTGCCAGTAGTAGACAGTACAATGAGCAGTTCTTC. This gives the protein CASSRQYNEQFF.

This chain joins TRBV10-3 and TRBJ1-2; D possibly corresponds to TRBD1 (5 bases). The CDR3 contains 12 residues. Per germline, CDR1 ENHRY and CDR2 SYGVKD. The germline V and J ends were trimmed by 7 bases and 4 bases, with 10 bases remaining between them. The CDR3 bases are TGTGCCATCAAGCCAGGGAGCTATGGCTACACCTTC. It codes for CAIKPGSYGYTF.

Ten or more counts support this clonotype. The chain joins TRBV2 to TRBJ2-1, with 9 bases fitting TRBD1. The trim removed 4 bases at V and 9 bases at J, leaving 10 bases unmatched. This CDR3 has 15 residues. Germline CDR1 reads SNHLY; CDR2 reads FYNNEI. CDR3 sequence: CASSAQGASAGEQFF. DNA of the CDR3: TGTGCCAGCAGTGCACAGGGGGCCTCAGCCGGTGAGCAGTTCTTC.

Many counts were recorded for this clonotype. The CDR3 nucleotides are TGTGCCAGCAGCTTGAGTCTGCGGAGCTCCTACAATGAGCAGTTCTTC. This gives the protein CASSLSLRSSYNEQFF. This chain joins TRBV5-4 and TRBJ2-1; D is undetermined. Germline loops: CDR1 SGHNT, CDR2 YYREEE (reference sequence). The CDR3 is 16 residues long. The V gene lost 1 base and the J gene lost 0 bases, with 11 bases spanning the gap.

This clonotype came up many times. The J gene is TRBJ1-2, the V gene TRBV12-3 or TRBV12-4; tentative D call: TRBD1 (5 bases). This CDR3 spans 13 amino acids. Trimming shortened V by 7 bases and J by 7 bases, and 16 bases separated the two germline ends. CDR3 amino acids: CASTPAGQGGYTF. The CDR3 bases are TGTGCCAGCACCCCTGCGGGGCAGGGTGGCTACACCTTC.

This clonotype was seen at least ten times. The gene calls are TRBV11-3 and TRBJ2-5, with 9 bases aligning to TRBD2. The trim removed 5 bases at V and 5 bases at J, leaving 9 bases unmatched. CDR1 is SGHNT and CDR2 is YENEEA in the germline V gene. The CDR3 sequence is 15 residues long. Here the CDR3 reads CASSKGLAYAETQYF. DNA for the CDR3: TGTGCCAGCAGCAAAGGACTAGCGTACGCCGAGACCCAGTACTTC. Full variable domain (remainder filled in from reference TRBV11-3 and TRBJ2-5): EAGVVQSPRYKIIEKKQPVAFWCNPISGHNTLYWYLQNLGQGPELLIRYENEEAVDDSQLPKDRFSAERLKGVDSTLKIQPAELGDSAVYLCASSKGLAYAETQYFGPGTRLLVL.

This clonotype showed up many times. This chain uses TRBV10-1 with TRBJ2-2; the D gene is possibly TRBD2 (5 bases). V lost 0 bases and J 0 bases, leaving 20 bases between the germline ends. This CDR3 comprises 20 residues. The germline gives CDR1 WNHNN, CDR2 SYGVQD (reference sequence). The CDR3 loop is CASSESSGREYLSNTGELFF. Here the CDR3 DNA reads TGCGCCAGCAGTGAGTCGAGCGGACGAGAGTACCTTTCGAACACCGGGGAGCTGTTTTTT.

V and J are TRBV10-2 and TRBJ2-3; 7 bases agree with TRBD1. CDR3 length: 13 amino acids. The J segment lost 6 bases and the V segment lost 6 bases, leaving 6 bases of the junction unmatched. The germline gives CDR1 WSHSY, CDR2 SAAADI. CDR3 in amino acids: CASRPGGSDTQYF. CDR3 bases: TGCGCCAGCAGGCCAGGGGGATCCGATACGCAGTATTTT.

This clonotype has a count of ten or more. CDR3 region: CASSPWDRVTDTQYF. CDR3 bases: TGTGCCAGCAGCCCGTGGGACAGGGTCACAGATACGCAGTATTTT. The chain employs TRBV3-1 and TRBJ2-3, with 9 bases identical to TRBD1. This CDR3 is 15 amino acids long. Unmatched junction bases numbered 4, after V lost 4 bases and J lost 2 bases. Germline CDR1 LGHDT, CDR2 YNNKEL (reference sequence).

This rearrangement joins TRBV7-8 to TRBJ2-1; 8 bases are shared with TRBD2. The CDR3 sequence is 16 residues long. The trim removed 0 bases at V and 5 bases at J, leaving 6 bases unmatched. Germline assignment: CDR1 SGHVS and CDR2 FQNEAQ. The CDR3 is CASSLARQRGNNEQFF. In DNA, the CDR3 is TGTGCCAGCAGCTTAGCGCGGCAGCGGGGGAACAATGAGCAGTTCTTC.

This rearrangement joins TRBV24-1 to TRBJ2-2; D gene uncertain. The CDR3 contains 12 residues. Trimming took 0 bases from V and 5 from J, leaving 0 bases between them. Germline V CDR1 and CDR2: KGHDR, SFDVKD. The CDR3 here is CATSDLTGELFF. CDR3 sequence (DNA): TGTGCCACCAGTGATTTGACCGGGGAGCTGTTTTTT.

The chain joins TRBV20-1 to TRBJ2-7, with TRBD1 identical over 9 bases. The CDR3 is 14 amino acids. Germline assignment: CDR1 DFQATT and CDR2 SNEGSKA (reference sequence). Trimming at V came to 5 bases and at J to 3 bases, leaving 8 bases not matched to a gene. CDR3 nucleotides: TGCAGTGCTCATCCGGGACAGGGCGTCTACGAGCAGTACTTC. This gives the protein CSAHPGQGVYEQYF.

The chain couples TRBV20-1 to TRBJ2-7; 7 bases are shared with TRBD1. CDR1 is DFQATT, CDR2 SNEGSKA, per germline (reference sequence). The CDR3 covers 13 residues. The J segment lost 2 bases and the V segment lost 5 bases, leaving 6 bases of the junction unmatched. The CDR3 here is CSARTGYTYEQYF. CDR3 nucleotides: TGCAGTGCTCGGACAGGATATACCTACGAGCAGTACTTC.